The 5 T cell receptor beta chains below come from one sample, sequenced in a study of vaccination effects on CD4 cells after COVID-19. These receptors lack a known antigen. Produced via immunoSEQ multiplex PCR; TCRdb's table is partial and in-frame only. Of about 57,000 clones listed, around 73% are singletons. Following culture for about ten days, CD4+ T cells were isolated. The cohort was immunized with two doses of either the BNT162b2 or mRNA-1273 vaccine. The sample here was CD4+ T cells from PBMCs cultured without peptide, taken after COVID-19 vaccination. Receptor source: a human donor who received a COVID-19 vaccine.

This clone came up a few times. The V gene is TRBV20-1, the J gene TRBJ2-1; D may be TRBD1 or TRBD2 (5 bases each). The V end lost 3 bases, the J end lost 6 bases, and 15 bases lay between the germline ends. Germline loops: CDR1 DFQATT, CDR2 SNEGSKA (reference sequence). CDR3 length equals 14 residues. CDR3 loop: CSASSRTGGNEQFF. The CDR3 DNA sequence: TGCAGTGCTAGTTCCCGAACTGGGGGCAATGAGCAGTTCTTC.

The genes are TRBV6-5 and TRBJ1-3; D is ambiguous. Trimming took off 0 bases at V and 1 base at J, with 7 bases between the two ends. The CDR3 is made up of 15 amino acids. Per the germline V gene, CDR1 is MNHEY and CDR2 is SVGAGI. CDR3 residues: CASSYSARSGNTIYF. The CDR3 DNA reads as TGTGCCAGCAGTTACTCGGCCAGATCTGGAAACACCATATATTTT.

This clone was counted a single time. The gene calls are TRBV30 and TRBJ2-7; D is ambiguous. There are 13 residues in the CDR3. The germline V gene has CDR1 GTSNPN and CDR2 SVGIG (reference sequence). V gave up 4 bases and J gave up 0 bases, with 10 bases separating them. CDR3 residues: CAWKGRSSYEQYF. CDR3 in DNA: TGTGCCTGGAAGGGCAGGAGCTCCTACGAGCAGTACTTC.

This clone came up a few times. The chain links TRBV4-1 to TRBJ1-6; weak D call: TRBD1 (5 bases). CDR3 size: 15 residues. Per the germline V gene, CDR1 is MGHRA and CDR2 is YSYEKL. Trimming stripped 0 bases from V and 9 bases from J, with 12 bases between. CDR3 amino acids: CASSQDPAGRSPLHF. The CDR3 bases are TGCGCCAGCAGCCAAGATCCGGCAGGGCGTTCACCCCTCCACTTT.

This clone is a singleton in its sample. This rearrangement joins TRBV5-4 to TRBJ2-7; 10 bases agree with TRBD1. The V and J ends lost 7 bases and 12 bases, in that order; junction bases with no gene match: 7. Looked up from germline, CDR1 is SGHNT and CDR2 is YYREEE (reference sequence). The CDR3 spans 11 residues. The CDR3: CASRGTGAMYF. For the CDR3, the DNA is TGTGCCAGCCGCGGGACAGGGGCTATGTACTTC.